This TCR beta chain was recovered during a study of blood T cell repertoires in COVID-19 (dated by TCRdb to the early 2020s). For context, the study as a whole: Samples covering the acute and convalescent phases of COVID-19 were provided by collaborators in the United States, Italy and Spain. Sample metadata almost always included a de-identified subject ID, COVID-19 status, age in years and sex. The samples were drawn from the first 160 participants of the ongoing ImmuneRACE study and from over a thousand subjects provided by 6 global collaborators. Where HLA class I and class II types were available, the types were taken from metadata supplied by the sample provider, not from assay-based typing. Deeply sampled blood TCRbeta repertoires from subjects exposed to, actively infected with, or recovered from COVID-19 were included in the dataset. The prospective study material was composed of cDNA or gDNA derived from T cells, B-cell-depleted T cells, or PBMCs. The repertoires were made available in a free public database intended to serve as a resource for research on the immune response to SARS-CoV-2. Study-level results and caveats: The quantity of clinical and demographic metadata differed by source and by participant and was supplied without curation.

Notes on this clone: Its antigen remains undetermined. Per-base qualities were not stored, and no clone one base away is much larger.

V sheds 4 bases and J sheds 5 bases, leaving 10 bases between their ends. Its CDR3 holds 14 amino acids, cysteine through phenylalanine. Just CDR3 DNA is preserved here, 42 bases in frame from base 1. CDR1 and CDR2 are drawn from the germline V gene (reference sequence): SGHNT, YYREEE. In the prospective study, participants were roughly 18 to 100 years old, resided in about two dozen geographic areas of the United States, and were enrolled through a virtual design. Cohort assignment in the prospective study relied on participant-reported clinical history from a screening survey and a study questionnaire. Recovered participants in ImmuneRACE Cohort 3 were defined as having two consecutive negative NP/OP PCR tests, clearance from a healthcare professional, or resolution of symptoms. Each participant in the prospective study had whole blood, serum and a nasopharyngeal or oropharyngeal swab collected by mobile phlebotomists. Participants in the prospective study had the option to provide additional blood draws and questionnaires over a roughly 2-month period. Before DNA extraction, prospective study blood samples were shipped either frozen or at room temperature.

TCRbeta CDR3 regions were amplified from genomic DNA using the immunoSEQ Assay, a bias-controlled multiplex PCR. As for how the authors treated the data: Nucleated cell counts per sample were estimated from amplification of reference gene primers within the assay. Sequence reads were collapsed and filtered to measure the absolute abundance of every unique TCRbeta CDR3 rearrangement. For each sample, productive Simpson clonality was calculated by taking the square root of Simpson's diversity index across productive rearrangements. Drawn from immuneACCESS, this table holds only the in-frame rearrangements with V and J called that TCRdb kept. Clones are partly lost; checked studies trace under half to an unresolved V gene and leave the rest unexplained. V and J calls and clone size are as listed in that table; D and trimming were resolved from the DNA. The sample profile shows roughly 200,000 clones; less than 85% of them were found once. Jointly, the top ten make up around a sixth of the sample.

This receptor was obtained from a man in his forties who had recovered from COVID-19. Sequencing used PBMCs or T cells enriched from blood (not recorded which). The chain employs TRBV5-4 and TRBJ1-6; the D gene is perhaps TRBD1, on 6 matching bases. The base sequence is TGTGCCAGCAGCGGGGGCCTCAATAATTCACCCCTCCACTTT. It translates to CASSGGLNNSPLHF. The CDR3 plus the reference TRBV5-4 and TRBJ1-6 genes for the other parts give the full variable domain: ETGVTQSPTHLIKTRGQQVTLRCSSQSGHNTVSWYQQALGQGPQFIFQYYREEENGRGNFPPRFSGLQFPNYSSELNVNALELDDSALYLCASSGGLNNSPLHFGNGTRLTVT.